The rows below give T cell receptor beta chains drawn from one sample of a study of blood T cell repertoires in COVID-19. The protocol was immunoSEQ multiplex PCR, while the TCRdb copy is restricted to in-frame clones and leaves out a portion. The sample records approximately 230,000 clones, 70% to 85% being singletons. The source material was peripheral blood. These TCRs come from a man aged 80 or over with acute or convalescent COVID-19. Each CDR3 is given with its conserved first and last residue. The order of the fields is D gene, clone size, V gene, J gene, CDR3 protein, CDR3 DNA. A D gene is named only where the DNA matches it firmly. Some rows have no size entry. The others give once, few or many, or a class for an expanded clone.

D: TRBD1
size: -
V: TRBV27
J: TRBJ2-7
CDR3: CASSWGARTGASYEQYF
DNA: TGTGCCAGCAGTTGGGGGGCAAGGACAGGGGCCTCCTACGAGCAGTACTTC

D: TRBD2
size: -
V: TRBV5-1
J: TRBJ2-5
CDR3: CASSLAGGVPQQETQYF
DNA: TGCGCCAGCAGCTTGGCCGGGGGGGTGCCGCAACAAGAGACCCAGTACTTC

D: TRBD1
size: -
V: TRBV11-2
J: TRBJ1-5
CDR3: CASRRDRGTRGNQPQHF
DNA: TGTGCCAGCAGAAGGGACAGGGGAACGCGTGGCAATCAGCCCCAGCATTTT

D: -
size: -
V: TRBV5-1
J: TRBJ2-1
CDR3: CASSLGHGDEQFF
DNA: TGCGCCAGCAGCTTGGGCCACGGGGATGAGCAGTTCTTC

D: TRBD2
size: -
V: TRBV11-3
J: TRBJ2-3
CDR3: CASSPASGGRDTQYF
DNA: TGTGCCAGCAGCCCCGCCTCGGGGGGACGAGATACGCAGTATTTT

D: -
size: once
V: TRBV24-1
J: TRBJ1-2
CDR3: CATSDWSGGGYTF
DNA: TGTGCCACCAGTGATTGGTCCGGCGGAGGCTACACCTTC

D: TRBD2
size: -
V: TRBV29-1
J: TRBJ2-2
CDR3: CSVGTSPNTGELFF
DNA: TGCAGCGTTGGGACTAGCCCGAACACCGGGGAGCTGTTTTTT

D: -
size: once
V: TRBV18
J: TRBJ2-2
CDR3: CASSPIVSGARELFF
DNA: TGTGCCAGCTCACCCATTGTTTCAGGGGCCAGGGAGCTGTTTTTT

D: -
size: -
V: TRBV18
J: TRBJ1-1
CDR3: CASSPNHSDTEAFF
DNA: TGTGCCAGCTCACCAAACCATTCGGACACTGAAGCTTTCTTT

D: TRBD2
size: -
V: TRBV5-6
J: TRBJ2-7
CDR3: CATSWGGRINEQYF
DNA: TGTGCCACCAGCTGGGGCGGGAGGATCAACGAGCAGTACTTC

D: TRBD1
size: -
V: TRBV5-1
J: TRBJ2-7
CDR3: CASSVPGGPYEQYF
DNA: TGCGCCAGCAGCGTCCCAGGGGGCCCCTACGAGCAGTACTTC

D: TRBD2
size: -
V: TRBV24-1
J: TRBJ2-1
CDR3: CATSDSRTSGNNEQFF
DNA: TGTGCCACCAGTGACTCGCGGACTAGCGGGAACAATGAGCAGTTCTTC

D: -
size: once
V: TRBV5-1
J: TRBJ2-5
CDR3: CASSSGGQGEETQYF
DNA: TGCGCCAGCAGCTCCGGAGGGCAGGGGGAAGAGACCCAGTACTTC

D: -
size: -
V: TRBV7-6
J: TRBJ1-4
CDR3: CASSLATGRDEKLFF
DNA: TGTGCCAGCAGCTTAGCAACAGGGAGAGATGAAAAACTGTTTTTT

D: -
size: -
V: TRBV7-9
J: TRBJ1-1
CDR3: CASSLAYGLNTEAFF
DNA: TGTGCCAGCAGCTTAGCGTACGGTTTGAACACTGAAGCTTTCTTT

D: TRBD2
size: -
V: TRBV6-1
J: TRBJ2-5
CDR3: CASSERPSGRQETQYF
DNA: TGTGCCAGCAGTGAAAGGCCTAGCGGCCGCCAAGAGACCCAGTACTTC

D: -
size: -
V: TRBV9
J: TRBJ1-1
CDR3: CASSVGDTLNTEAFF
DNA: TGTGCCAGCAGCGTAGGGGACACCTTGAACACTGAAGCTTTCTTT

D: -
size: -
V: TRBV12-3/TRBV12-4
J: TRBJ1-1
CDR3: CASSLAVGREAFF
DNA: TGTGCCAGCAGTTTAGCGGTGGGGAGAGAAGCTTTCTTT

D: TRBD2
size: -
V: TRBV6-5
J: TRBJ2-1
CDR3: CASTKGTSGSDEQFF
DNA: TGTGCCAGCACCAAAGGGACTAGCGGGAGCGATGAGCAGTTCTTC

D: TRBD1
size: -
V: TRBV29-1
J: TRBJ2-7
CDR3: CSVEEDRGFYEQYF
DNA: TGCAGCGTTGAAGAGGACAGGGGGTTCTACGAGCAGTACTTC

D: TRBD1
size: once
V: TRBV19
J: TRBJ2-6
CDR3: CASSLVPGQGAGANVLTF
DNA: TGTGCCAGTAGTCTAGTCCCGGGACAGGGGGCCGGGGCCAACGTCCTGACTTTC

D: TRBD1
size: few
V: TRBV3-1/TRBV3-2
J: TRBJ1-5
CDR3: CASSQTGTNQPQHF
DNA: TGTGCCAGCAGCCAGACAGGGACGAATCAGCCCCAGCATTTT

D: -
size: -
V: TRBV30
J: TRBJ2-7
CDR3: CAWPVSRLGYEQYF
DNA: TGTGCCTGGCCAGTTTCCCGACTGGGCTACGAGCAGTACTTC

D: -
size: -
V: TRBV19
J: TRBJ1-6
CDR3: CASNLAGGIYNSPLHF
DNA: TGTGCCAGTAACCTGGCGGGAGGGATCTATAATTCACCCCTCCACTTT

D: TRBD2
size: -
V: TRBV5-4
J: TRBJ2-3
CDR3: CASSSTSEPRNTQYF
DNA: TGTGCCAGCAGCTCCACTAGCGAACCACGGAATACGCAGTATTTT

D: TRBD2
size: -
V: TRBV6-4
J: TRBJ2-1
CDR3: CASSQREGIYNEQFF
DNA: TGTGCCAGCAGTCAGCGGGAGGGGATTTACAATGAGCAGTTCTTC

D: TRBD1
size: -
V: TRBV7-9
J: TRBJ1-5
CDR3: CASSLGSGGDQPQHF
DNA: TGTGCCAGCAGCTTAGGATCAGGGGGCGATCAGCCCCAGCATTTT

D: -
size: -
V: TRBV28
J: TRBJ1-2
CDR3: CASSRDIYGYTF
DNA: TGTGCCAGCAGCCGGGACATCTATGGCTACACCTTC

D: -
size: once
V: TRBV5-1
J: TRBJ1-6
CDR3: CASSLAADPHNSPLHF
DNA: TGCGCCAGCAGCTTGGCCGCAGATCCGCATAATTCACCCCTCCACTTT

D: -
size: -
V: TRBV5-1
J: TRBJ1-5
CDR3: CASSKTYNEGSNQPQHF
DNA: TGCGCCAGCAGCAAGACCTACAACGAGGGAAGCAATCAGCCCCAGCATTTT

D: TRBD1
size: few
V: TRBV2
J: TRBJ2-5
CDR3: CASTWTGKGETQYF
DNA: TGTGCCAGCACCTGGACAGGGAAGGGAGAGACCCAGTACTTC